This TCR beta chain emerged from a study of T-cell reconstitution after alpha-beta-depleted transplantation in children. Per germline, CDR1 SGHKS and CDR2 YYEKEE (reference sequence). CDR3 length: 14 residues. Trimming removed 4 bases at V and 1 base at J, with 11 bases between. TCRbeta library preparation incorporated unique molecular identifiers. Via MiXCR, TCRdb re-called the PCR reads, giving one row per CDR3 protein. The sample records 400,000 to 450,000 distinct CDR3 sequences, 43% being singletons. This clonotype was seen at least ten times. Sequenced here: PBMCs, sampled before TCRalphabeta/CD19-depleted stem cell transplant. This clonotype was sampled from a girl between 2 and 10 years old with aplastic anemia, due to receive a stem cell transplant. This chain joins TRBV5-5 and TRBJ1-1; TRBD1 is a possible D gene (6 bases). The DNA for the CDR3 is TGTGCCAGCAGCGCTACAGGGACGAACACTGAAGCTTTCTTT. It translates to CASSATGTNTEAFF.